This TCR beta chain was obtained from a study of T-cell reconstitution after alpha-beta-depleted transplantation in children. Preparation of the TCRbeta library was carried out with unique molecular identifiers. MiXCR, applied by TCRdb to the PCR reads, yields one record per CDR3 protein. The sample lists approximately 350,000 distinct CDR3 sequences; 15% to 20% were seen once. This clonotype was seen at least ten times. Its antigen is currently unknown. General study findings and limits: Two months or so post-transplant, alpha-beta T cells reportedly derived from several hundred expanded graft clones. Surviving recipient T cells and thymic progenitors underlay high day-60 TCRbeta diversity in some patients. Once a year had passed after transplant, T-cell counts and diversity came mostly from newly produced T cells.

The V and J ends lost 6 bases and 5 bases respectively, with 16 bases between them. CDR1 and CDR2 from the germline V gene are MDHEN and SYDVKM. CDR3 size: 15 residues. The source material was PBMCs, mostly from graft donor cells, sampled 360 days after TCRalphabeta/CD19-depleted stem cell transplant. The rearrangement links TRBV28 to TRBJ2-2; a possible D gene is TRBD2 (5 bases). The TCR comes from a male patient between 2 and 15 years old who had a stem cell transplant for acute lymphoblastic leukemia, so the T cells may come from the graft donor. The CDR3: CASRLRTPGTGELFF. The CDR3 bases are TGTGCCAGCAGACTGAGGACTCCCGGAACCGGGGAGCTGTTTTTT. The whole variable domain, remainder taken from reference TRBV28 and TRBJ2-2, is DVKVTQSSRYLVKRTGEKVFLECVQDMDHENMFWYRQDPGLGLRLIYFSYDVKMKEKGDIPEGYSVSREKKERFSLILESASTNQTSMYLCASRLRTPGTGELFFGEGSRLTVL.